This T cell receptor beta chain was identified in a study of a mutant IDH1 vaccine in newly diagnosed glioma. Study at large: Patients received vaccination from 4-6 weeks after radiotherapy alone, or with temozolomide cycles. Antecedent treatment encompassed radiotherapy, temozolomide, or their combination; the majority received both.

The study's findings and limits: Whatever changes occurred in top peripheral T cell clonotypes seemed unrelated to pseudoprogression.

The time point here: week 47, end of study. Mutant IDH1 20-mer peptide, at 300 ug, made up each vaccine dose, with topical imiquimod. The CDR3 covers 14 residues. The V and J ends lost 4 bases and 9 bases respectively, with 16 bases between them. From germline, CDR1 is SGHDN and CDR2 FVKESK. A remark on this clone: Its antigen remains unidentified.

The assay was immunoSEQ multiplex PCR, and TCRdb's table has in-frame clones only and misses some. Of about 50,000 clones listed, approximately 80% are singletons. This sequence was found in a woman between 40 and 50 years old with glioma. Some clones in this sample may be carry-over from other donors' samples. The chain couples TRBV14 to TRBJ1-3; no reliable D call. The source material was PBMCs, sampled from a glioma patient whose treatment included an IDH1 peptide vaccine. CDR3 sequence reads: CASSLGRSRGTIYF. CDR3 coding DNA: TGTGCCAGCAGCCTCGGACGAAGCCGCGGCACCATATATTTT.